The source of this TCR beta chain is a study of blood T cell repertoires in COVID-19. Study summary: Sources were T cells, B-cell-depleted T cells, or PBMCs; the material itself was cDNA or gDNA.

The V end lost 1 base, the J end lost 3 bases, and 13 bases lay between the germline ends. The CDR3 length is 15 residues. The germline V gene encodes CDR1 SGHRS and CDR2 YFSETQ. This table comes from immunoSEQ multiplex PCR, and its TCRdb copy is limited to in-frame clones, with some not included. The sample includes about 230,000 clones, 83% seen only once; the top ten take just under 7.5%. Sequences were obtained from peripheral blood. The clonotype comes from a woman between 50 and 59 years old with acute or convalescent COVID-19. This chain links TRBV5-1 with TRBJ1-2; weak D call: TRBD1 (5 bases). The CDR3 DNA follows: TGCGCCAGCAGCTTGACCCAGGGAAACTACTATGGCTACACCTTC. Protein sequence: CASSLTQGNYYGYTF. Looking up the rest from reference TRBV5-1 and TRBJ1-2 gives the full variable domain: KAGVTQTPRYLIKTRGQQVTLSCSPISGHRSVSWYQQTPGQGLQFLFEYFSETQRNKGNFPGRFSGRQFSNSRSEMNVSTLELGDSALYLCASSLTQGNYYGYTFGSGTRLTVV.